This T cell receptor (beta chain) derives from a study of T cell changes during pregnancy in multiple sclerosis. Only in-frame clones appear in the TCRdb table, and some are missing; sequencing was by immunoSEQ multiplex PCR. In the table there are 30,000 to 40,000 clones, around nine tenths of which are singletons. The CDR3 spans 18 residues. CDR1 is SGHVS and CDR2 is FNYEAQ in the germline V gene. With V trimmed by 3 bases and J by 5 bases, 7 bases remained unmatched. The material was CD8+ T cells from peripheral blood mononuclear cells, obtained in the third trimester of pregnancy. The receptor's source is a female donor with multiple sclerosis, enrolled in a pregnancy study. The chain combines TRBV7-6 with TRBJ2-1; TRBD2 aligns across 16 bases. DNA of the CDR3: TGTGCCAGCAGCTTCCCCGGGACTAGCGGGGGGGAGAACAATGAGCAGTTCTTC. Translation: CASSFPGTSGGENNEQFF.